This paragraph covers one T cell receptor (beta chain) sequence. The antigen remains unidentified. The source of the sample is a study of OX40 agonist ivuxolimab in advanced cancers. Whole-study results and caveats: Researchers report that CD8+ T cells had, on average, more expanded clones than CD4+.

Sequencing was performed with immunoSEQ multiplex PCR; in TCRdb, only in-frame clones are kept and a portion is missing. The sample lists approximately 82,000 clones, roughly 92% occurring once. This CDR3 spans 13 amino acids. V was trimmed by 5 bases and J by 4 bases, leaving 10 bases between them. The germline gives CDR1 MNHNY, CDR2 SVGAGI (reference sequence). Sequenced material: CD4+ or CD8+ T cells sorted from blood, taken in a trial of the OX40 agonist ivuxolimab. V is TRBV6-6 and J is TRBJ2-3; possibly TRBD1 or TRBD2 for D (5 bases each). This sequence originates from an adult with an advanced solid tumor such as melanoma, head and neck, liver or kidney cancer. CDR3 nucleotides: TGTGCCAGCAGTGGCCGGGGCTCAGATACGCAGTATTTT. Its protein product is CASSGRGSDTQYF.